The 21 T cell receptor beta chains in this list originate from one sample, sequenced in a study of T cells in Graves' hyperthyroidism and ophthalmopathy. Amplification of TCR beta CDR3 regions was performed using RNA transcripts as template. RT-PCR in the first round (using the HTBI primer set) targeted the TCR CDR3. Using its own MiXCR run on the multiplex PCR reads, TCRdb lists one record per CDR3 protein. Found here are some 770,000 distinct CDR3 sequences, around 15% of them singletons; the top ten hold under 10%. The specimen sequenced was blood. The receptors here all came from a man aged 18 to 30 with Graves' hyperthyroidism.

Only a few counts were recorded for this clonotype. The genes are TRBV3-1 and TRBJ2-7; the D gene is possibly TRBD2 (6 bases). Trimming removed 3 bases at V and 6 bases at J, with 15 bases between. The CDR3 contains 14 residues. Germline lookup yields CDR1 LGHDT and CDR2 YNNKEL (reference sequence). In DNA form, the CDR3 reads TGTGCCAGCAGCCAGTCGGCGGAGGGGCCCGAGCAGTACTTC. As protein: CASSQSAEGPEQYF.

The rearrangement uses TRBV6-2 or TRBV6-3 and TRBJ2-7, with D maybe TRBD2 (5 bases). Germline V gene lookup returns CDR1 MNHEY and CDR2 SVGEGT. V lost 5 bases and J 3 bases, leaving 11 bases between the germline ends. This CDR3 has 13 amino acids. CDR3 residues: CASSAGKVYEQYF. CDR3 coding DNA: TGTGCCAGCAGTGCGGGCAAAGTCTACGAGCAGTACTTC.

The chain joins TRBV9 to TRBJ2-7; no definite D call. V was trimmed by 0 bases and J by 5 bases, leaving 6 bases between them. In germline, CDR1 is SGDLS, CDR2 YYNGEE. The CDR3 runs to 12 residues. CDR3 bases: TGTGCCAGCAGCGTAGGGGCTGACGAGCAGTACTTC. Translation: CASSVGADEQYF.

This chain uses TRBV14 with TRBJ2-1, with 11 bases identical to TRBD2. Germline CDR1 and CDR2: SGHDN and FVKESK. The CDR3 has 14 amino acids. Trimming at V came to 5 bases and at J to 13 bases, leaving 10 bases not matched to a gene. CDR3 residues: CASSTILAGGSQFF. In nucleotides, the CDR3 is TGTGCCAGCAGCACTATCCTAGCGGGAGGTTCTCAGTTCTTC.

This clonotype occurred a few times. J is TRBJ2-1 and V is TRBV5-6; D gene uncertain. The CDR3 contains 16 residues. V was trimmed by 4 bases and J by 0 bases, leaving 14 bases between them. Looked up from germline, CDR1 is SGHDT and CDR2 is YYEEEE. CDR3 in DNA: TGTGCCAGCAGCCCGGTCGACGTAAGCTCCTACAATGAGCAGTTCTTC. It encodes CASSPVDVSSYNEQFF.

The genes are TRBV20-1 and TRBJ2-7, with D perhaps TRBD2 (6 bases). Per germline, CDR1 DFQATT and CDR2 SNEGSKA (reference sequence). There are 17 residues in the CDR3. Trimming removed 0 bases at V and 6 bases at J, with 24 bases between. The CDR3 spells CSARDRRESGLRREQYF. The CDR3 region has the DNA TGCAGTGCTAGAGATCGCCGGGAGAGTGGGTTAAGGCGCGAGCAGTACTTC.

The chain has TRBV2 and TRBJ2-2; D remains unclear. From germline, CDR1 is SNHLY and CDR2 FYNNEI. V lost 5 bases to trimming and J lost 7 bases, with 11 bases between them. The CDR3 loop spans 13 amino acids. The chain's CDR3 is CASSRAGNGELFF. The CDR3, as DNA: TGTGCCAGCAGTAGGGCAGGCAACGGGGAGCTGTTTTTT.

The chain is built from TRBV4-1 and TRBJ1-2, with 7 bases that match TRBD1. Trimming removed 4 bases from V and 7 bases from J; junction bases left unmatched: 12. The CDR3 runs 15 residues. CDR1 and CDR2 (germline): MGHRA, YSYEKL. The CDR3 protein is CASSPTLGGWGGYTF. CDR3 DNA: TGCGCCAGCAGCCCCACCTTAGGGGGCTGGGGTGGCTACACCTTC.

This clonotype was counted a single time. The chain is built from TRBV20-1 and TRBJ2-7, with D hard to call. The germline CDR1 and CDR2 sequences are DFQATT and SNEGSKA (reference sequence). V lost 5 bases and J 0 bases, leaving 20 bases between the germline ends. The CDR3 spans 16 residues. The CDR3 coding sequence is TGCAGTGCTCCCACCCCAGGTGGACCCCTCTCCTACGAGCAGTACTTC. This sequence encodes CSAPTPGGPLSYEQYF.

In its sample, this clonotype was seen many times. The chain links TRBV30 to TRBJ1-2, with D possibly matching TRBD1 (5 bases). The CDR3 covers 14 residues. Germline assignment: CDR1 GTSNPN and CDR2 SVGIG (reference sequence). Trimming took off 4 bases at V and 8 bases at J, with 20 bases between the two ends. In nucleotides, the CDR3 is TGTGCCTGGAAGTGGGGAAGGGGAATGCGCGGCTACACCTTC. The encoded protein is CAWKWGRGMRGYTF.

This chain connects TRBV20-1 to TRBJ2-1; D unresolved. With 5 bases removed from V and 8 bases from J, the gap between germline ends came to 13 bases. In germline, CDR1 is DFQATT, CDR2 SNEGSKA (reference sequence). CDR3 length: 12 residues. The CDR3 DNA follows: TGCAGTGCTCAGAATCGTGGCGATGAGCAGTTCTTC. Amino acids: CSAQNRGDEQFF.

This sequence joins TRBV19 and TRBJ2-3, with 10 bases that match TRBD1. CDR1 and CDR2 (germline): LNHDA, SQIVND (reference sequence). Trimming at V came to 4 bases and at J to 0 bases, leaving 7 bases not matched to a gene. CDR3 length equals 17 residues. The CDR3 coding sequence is TGTGCCAGTAGTAGTTCCGGGACAGGGGAAAGCACAGATACGCAGTATTTT. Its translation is CASSSSGTGESTDTQYF.

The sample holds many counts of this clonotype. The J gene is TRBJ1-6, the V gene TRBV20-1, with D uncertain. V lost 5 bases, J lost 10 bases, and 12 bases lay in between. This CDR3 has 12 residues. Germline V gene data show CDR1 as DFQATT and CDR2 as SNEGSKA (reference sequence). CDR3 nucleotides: TGCAGTGCTCAGGAGGGATTCTCACCCCTCCACTTT. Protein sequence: CSAQEGFSPLHF.

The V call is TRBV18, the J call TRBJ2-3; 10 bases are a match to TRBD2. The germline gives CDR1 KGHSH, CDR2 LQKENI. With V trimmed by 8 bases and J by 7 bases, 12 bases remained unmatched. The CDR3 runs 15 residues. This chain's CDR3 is CASTPGTSDLNTQYF. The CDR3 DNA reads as TGTGCCAGCACGCCCGGGACTAGCGACCTCAATACGCAGTATTTT.

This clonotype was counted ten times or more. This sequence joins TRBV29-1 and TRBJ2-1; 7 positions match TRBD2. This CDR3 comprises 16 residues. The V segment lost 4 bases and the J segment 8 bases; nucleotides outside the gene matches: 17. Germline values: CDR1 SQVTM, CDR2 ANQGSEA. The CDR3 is CSVGPSLAARGYEQFF. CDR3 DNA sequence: TGCAGCGTTGGGCCCTCTCTAGCGGCACGGGGGTATGAGCAGTTCTTC.

DNA of the CDR3: TGTGCCAGCAGCCGGACCTACAGGGTCGATACGCAGTATTTT. It specifies CASSRTYRVDTQYF. The chain joins TRBV14 to TRBJ2-3; TRBD1 might be the D (6 bases). Germline CDR1 is SGHDN and CDR2 is FVKESK. Trimming took off 4 bases at V and 6 bases at J, with 14 bases between the two ends. The length of the CDR3 is 14 residues.

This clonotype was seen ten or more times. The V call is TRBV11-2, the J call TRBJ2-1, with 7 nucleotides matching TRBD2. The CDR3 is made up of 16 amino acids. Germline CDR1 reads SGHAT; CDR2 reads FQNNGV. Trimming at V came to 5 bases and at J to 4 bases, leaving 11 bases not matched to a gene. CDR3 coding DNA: TGTGCCAGCAGCACAGTACTGGCTAGCGGATACAATGAGCAGTTCTTC. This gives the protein CASSTVLASGYNEQFF.

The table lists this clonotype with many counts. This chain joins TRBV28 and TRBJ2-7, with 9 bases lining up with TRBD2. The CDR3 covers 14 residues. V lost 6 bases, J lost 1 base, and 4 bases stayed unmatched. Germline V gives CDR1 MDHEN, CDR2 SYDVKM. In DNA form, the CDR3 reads TGTGCCAGCAGACCGAGCGGGAGGTCCTACGAGCAGTACTTC. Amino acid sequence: CASRPSGRSYEQYF.

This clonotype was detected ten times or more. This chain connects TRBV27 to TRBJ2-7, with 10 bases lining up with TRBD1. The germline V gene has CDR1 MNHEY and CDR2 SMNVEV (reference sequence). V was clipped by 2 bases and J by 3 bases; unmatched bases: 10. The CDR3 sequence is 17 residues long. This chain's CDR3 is CASSLVSTGTGVYEQYF. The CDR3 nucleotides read TGTGCCAGCAGTTTAGTGTCCACCGGGACAGGGGTCTACGAGCAGTACTTC.

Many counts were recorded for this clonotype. The CDR3 sequence is CASSLSGDNTGELFF. The CDR3 DNA sequence: TGTGCCAGCAGTTTGAGTGGGGATAACACCGGGGAGCTGTTTTTT. The chain is built from TRBV28 and TRBJ2-2; no clear D. The CDR3 is 15 amino acids. V was clipped by 3 bases and J by 2 bases, with 10 bases between them. Germline V gene data show CDR1 as MDHEN and CDR2 as SYDVKM.

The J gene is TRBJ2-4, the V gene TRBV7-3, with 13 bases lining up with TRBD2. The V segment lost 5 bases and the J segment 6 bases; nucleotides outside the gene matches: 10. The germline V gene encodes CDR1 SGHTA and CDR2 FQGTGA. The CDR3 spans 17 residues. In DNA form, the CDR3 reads TGTGCCAGCAGCCAAGGACTAGCGGGAGACACCAGAAACATTCAGTACTTC. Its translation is CASSQGLAGDTRNIQYF.